This TCR beta chain was found in a study of blood T cells in healthy people across ages. A sample-barcoded 5' primer and a J-beta primer mix were used in a second PCR of roughly 6 to 11 cycles. Carrying 12 random nucleotides, a template-switch adaptor labeled each individual cDNA molecule. TCRdb passed the 5' RACE reads through MiXCR, listing each CDR3 protein once. The sample consists of about 1.8 million distinct CDR3 sequences, just under 50% of them appearing once. Germline V CDR1 and CDR2: SGDLS, YYNGEE. There are 15 residues in the CDR3. This rearrangement joins TRBV9 to TRBJ2-5; weak D call: TRBD2 (7 bases). The J call may be incorrect, as the DNA end agrees better with TRBJ2-7. The clonotype comes from a woman aged 40 to 50 in good health. Sequenced sample: blood. The CDR3 sequence: CASSVDGGANNEQYF. CDR3 in DNA: TGTGCCAGCAGCGTAGATGGGGGGGCCAATAACGAGCAGTACTTC.